Listed below are T cell receptor beta chains from one sample, sequenced in a study of blood T cell repertoires in COVID-19. Method: immunoSEQ multiplex PCR; TCRdb's copy keeps in-frame clones and lacks some. The top ten hold 5% of the sample, which has 120,000 to 150,000 clones, around 84% seen once. The sample consisted of peripheral blood. All receptors come from a woman aged 50 to 65 with acute or convalescent COVID-19. The CDR3 runs from the conserved cysteine through the conserved F or W. A D gene is named only where the DNA matches it firmly. Part of the rows lack a size; the others show once, few, many or a class for expanded clones.

d_call clone_size j_call v_call cdr3_aa
- - TRBJ1-6 TRBV6-1 CASSENSQNANSPLHF
- once TRBJ1-2 TRBV6-5 CASSYGQSYGYTF
- - TRBJ2-2 TRBV7-3 CASSLRQGSTGELFF
TRBD2 - TRBJ2-5 TRBV24-1 CATSDSTSGGQETQYF
- - TRBJ1-1 TRBV6-4 CASSGTGTEAFF
- - TRBJ1-6 TRBV30 CAWNKGNSPLHF
- - TRBJ1-1 TRBV5-1 CASSVGGVTEAFF
- once TRBJ2-7 TRBV4-1 CASPKAGGPSYEQYF
- - TRBJ2-2 TRBV4-1 CASSQDTGYSNTGELFF
TRBD2 - TRBJ2-7 TRBV6-6 CASSPLTAGGSYEQYF
- - TRBJ1-2 TRBV7-9 CASSLDLRGYTF
- few TRBJ2-7 TRBV5-5 CASSSDPSSYEQYF
- - TRBJ1-5 TRBV15 CAPTDQPQHF
TRBD1 - TRBJ1-6 TRBV14 CASSQDPGQYNSPLHF
TRBD2 - TRBJ2-3 TRBV7-9 CASSLLAGGQDTQYF
- - TRBJ1-5 TRBV19 CASSIAGGAWQPQHF
- once TRBJ2-7 TRBV15 CATSREGARAYEQYF
TRBD1 few TRBJ1-2 TRBV4-2 CASSETGTDGSNYGYTF
- - TRBJ2-5 TRBV18 CASSPRQGETQYF
- - TRBJ2-1 TRBV7-3 CASSFGRGGAQDLNEQFF
- - TRBJ2-7 TRBV6-6 CATANHGTTYYEQYF
TRBD1 - TRBJ1-3 TRBV5-1 CASSSGTAENTIYF
TRBD1 - TRBJ1-2 TRBV4-1 CASSREDRPYGYTF
- - TRBJ1-1 TRBV18 CASSPNWEMNTEAFF
- - TRBJ2-2 TRBV28 CASRIPGTGELFF
- - TRBJ2-7 TRBV20-1 CSASRVEQYF
TRBD2 - TRBJ2-5 TRBV3-1/TRBV3-2 CASSQAGGPRETQYF
TRBD1 once TRBJ1-1 TRBV6-5 CASETGRFGNTEAFF
- - TRBJ2-7 TRBV2 CASSESGGGPYEQYF
- - TRBJ2-7 TRBV7-2 CASSPEGPQYF
TRBD1 - TRBJ2-5 TRBV7-2 CASSFPGTGGKTQYF
- - TRBJ1-1 TRBV2 CASSVVRTGTEAFF
TRBD1 - TRBJ2-1 TRBV29-1 CSAGQGGYNEQFF
- few TRBJ2-7 TRBV2 CASSAGTYEQYF
- - TRBJ1-3 TRBV7-9 CASRSITGNTIYF
TRBD2 - TRBJ2-7 TRBV19 CASSTSGGSSYEQYF
- - TRBJ2-3 TRBV7-2 CASSGRQTWSTDTQYF
TRBD1 - TRBJ2-7 TRBV12-3/TRBV12-4 CASSFLQGGEQYF
- few TRBJ1-2 TRBV7-9 CASSPPTGTGEGYTF
- - TRBJ1-6 TRBV5-5 CASSRHSSDSPLHF
- - TRBJ1-4 TRBV6-2/TRBV6-3 CASSRRDYEKLFF
TRBD2 - TRBJ2-3 TRBV27 CASSLGMRLAGALSTDTQYF
- - TRBJ1-2 TRBV5-1 CASSLEQVNYGYTF
- once TRBJ1-1 TRBV27 CASSPGPGGRFEAFF
TRBD1 - TRBJ2-7 TRBV7-9 CASSPRDRSTYEQYF